The present entry profiles one T cell receptor beta chain with its context. Its matching antigen is unknown. This entry comes from a study of cytomegalovirus exposure and HLA in healthy donors. Germline CDR1 SGHDT, CDR2 YYEEEE. The CDR3 is 14 amino acids. The V gene lost 0 bases and the J gene lost 3 bases, with 9 bases spanning the gap. Use of 60 Vbeta and 13 Jbeta primers characterized the PCR. Profiled with immunoSEQ multiplex PCR; TCRdb holds only in-frame clones, not every one. The table includes under 200,000 clones, approximately 75% detected once. General study findings and limits: In an earlier analysis, most TCR beta V segments were productive about 87% or about 30% of the time. One variant, a missense change in DCLRE1C, was linked in a later analysis to TCR beta V- and J-gene trimming.

This TCR derives from a girl aged 10 to 17 in good health and CMV-seronegative. The chain links TRBV5-6 to TRBJ1-2, with D perhaps matching TRBD1 (5 bases). Specimen: PBMCs. This chain's CDR3 is CASSLGTPYYGYTF. As DNA, the CDR3 is TGTGCCAGCAGCTTGGGGACACCCTACTATGGCTACACCTTC.